This TCR beta chain was sequenced during a study of cytomegalovirus exposure and HLA in healthy donors (dated by TCRdb to 2016 to 2017). For the study in its entirety: An earlier analysis of roughly 630 of the donors reported about 290 Gb of sequence data and some 100 million unique TCR beta sequences from approximately 180 million T cells. In the later analysis, no new phenotypic data were used to find candidate immune exposures; instead, reliance was placed on TCR beta sequences and their occurrence across donors. Class I and class II HLA loci were covered by the typing at four-digit resolution. Alongside the repertoire data, information on donor age, sex, ethnicity and CMV serostatus was compiled. An earlier analysis of 500 to 750 of the donors applied high-throughput TCR beta sequencing to assess whether each TCR beta V gene segment acted as functional or pseudogenic. Among approximately 370 genotyped donors of the cohort, an average of about 240,000 unique TCR beta nucleotide sequences was sequenced per donor, of which about 19% were non-productive. The number of donors typed differed by locus, with about 629-630 for A, B, C, DRB1 and DQB1, approximately 500 for DQA1, approximately 580 for DPA1, and some 440 for DPB1. A later genetic analysis took genome-wide SNP genotypes for about 55% of the 666 donors and used that subset as a discovery cohort. A separate validation cohort of 100 to 150 different subjects was used in addition to the approximately 700-subject first cohort. The study combined high-throughput TCR immunosequencing, statistical association of individual TCRs with disease status, and machine learning to predict cytomegalovirus infection status. Four to six DR-DQ haplotypes were handled as single units for association and clustering, since linkage in the cohort was strong. A later analysis re-analyzed previously published TCR beta repertoires from 666 donors and added high-resolution HLA genotyping to study TCR occurrence patterns. The study used immunosequencing to profile the T cell repertoires of several hundred subjects and linked those repertoires to cytomegalovirus serostatus. All discovery cohort repertoires had been generated using a single sequencing platform. Roughly 310 gigabases of sequencing data and approximately 85 million unique TCR sequences were included in an early release covering several hundred HLA-typed donors. The study aimed to test whether cataloging public T cell receptors could reveal signatures of past pathogen exposure. The genetic ancestry cluster associated with self-reported Caucasian donors included 80% to 90% of the roughly 390 genotyped donors. Findings and caveats that apply to the study as a whole: In a later genetic analysis, fewer N-insertions in productive TCRs were reported among donors in an Asian-associated ancestry cluster than the roughly 670-donor mean. In a later analysis, HLA-associated TCR beta chains were found to be more clonally expanded and to have lower generation probabilities than equally common non-associated chains. In a later genetic analysis, a missense DCLRE1C variant was associated with V-gene and J-gene trimming of TCR beta chains, and the association was replicated in an independent cohort. For the cohort, immune exposure information was limited to CMV serostatus. This cohort had only TCR beta chains sequenced, and the lack of alpha or paired-chain data limited which features could be detected. Because HLA typing was unavailable for some donors at each locus, only the typed subset was used in association tests. In a later analysis, most CMV-associated TCR beta chains were found to appear HLA-restricted, with HLA associations seemingly driven largely by CMV exposure. According to the authors, the approach could potentially be generalized to other disease states and immunological phenotypes. Strong co-occurrence of HLA alleles, especially DR and DQ, made assigning TCR associations to individual alleles difficult. A group of highly shared sequence variants was considered likely to be a technical artifact of the sequencing pipeline. Broadly in line with IMGT annotations, most TCR beta V segments showed up in productive rearrangements about 90% or about 30% of the time in an earlier analysis of several hundred of the donors. The study gave a list of roughly 150 TCR beta chains associated with cytomegalovirus. Because counts were too low, about 18 rarely observed V segments, including chromosome 9 orphons, were left out of the earlier analysis of approximately 580 of the donors. Most TCR sequences were observed very rarely across donors, whereas some public TCRs were present in many individuals. A later analysis found that TCR association rates varied across HLA loci, with DRB1 alleles showing the most associated TCRs and HLA-C alleles the fewest. Some IMGT-functional V segments, including TRBV6-2 and TRBV6-3, could not be told apart with the 87-base-pair reads, so those segments were excluded. A later analysis reported that several top co-occurrence clusters appeared linked to parvovirus B19, influenza, CMV and Epstein-Barr virus. Sequencing depth was assumed to be roughly uniform across donors in the presence/absence analyses, though that assumption may not hold. Correlated functional status among segregating V segments might be attributable to linkage disequilibrium, but an unknown experimental factor could not be ruled out. At a false discovery rate of 0.05, a later analysis linked some 18,000 TCR beta sequences to specific HLA alleles. A further reported finding was that TCR beta sequences accurately predicted the HLA-A and HLA-B alleles for most subjects in the first cohort. In vitro tests confirmed that a few of the cytomegalovirus-associated TCR beta chains recognize cytomegalovirus antigens. Cytomegalovirus status was reported to be diagnosed by the classifier with high specificity and sensitivity in both the original and validation cohorts.

Comment on this clone: The target of this receptor is not known. No per-base quality is available; no much larger clone lies one base away.

Including the terminal cysteine and phenylalanine, the CDR3 comprises 13 residues. Just the 39-base CDR3 DNA is kept, in frame starting at base 1. V drops 3 bases and J drops 4 bases, leaving 10 bases in between. As encoded in the germline V gene (reference sequence), CDR1 is SGHNT while CDR2 is YYREEE. The cohort was made up of about 610 healthy bone marrow donors. Cohort members were all nominally healthy when sampled, although unrecorded immune exposures were likely present. The donor was CMV seropositive and was included in the group of 300 or so seropositive cohort members. Every donor gave a peripheral blood sample, and the peripheral blood mononuclear cells from that sample were used for TCR beta sequencing. Genomic DNA extraction from the blood cell samples was performed with the Qiagen DNeasy Blood Extraction Kit. Libraries came from the immunoSEQ multiplex PCR assay. For the multiplex PCR, a mixture combining 60 forward primers for TCR Vbeta segments and 13 reverse primers for TCR Jbeta segments was used. A multiplex PCR assay on genomic DNA amplified the CDR3 region of rearranged TCR beta genes. The amplified TCR beta libraries were sequenced on the Illumina HiSeq System as 87-base-pair reads. The paper's processing steps were these. In a later analysis, about 80 million unique TCR beta chains were counted across the roughly 610 repertoires, and roughly 11 million of these chains were shared by at least two donors. To remove PCR and sequencing errors, raw reads were error-corrected and collapsed into unique sequences using a nearest-neighbor algorithm that merged closely related sequences. CDR3 sequences were aligned to IMGT reference sequences to assign V, D and J gene segments. For a sequence to be retained, a match of at least six nucleotides to both a V gene segment and a J gene segment was required. A rearrangement was called productive if the CDR3 had no stop codons and remained in frame with V and J, and every other rearrangement was called non-productive. Following IMGT convention, CDR3 was defined as the stretch from the second conserved V-encoded cysteine to the conserved J-encoded phenylalanine. Sequences without an unambiguous match to a single V gene segment were excluded from the earlier analysis of a few hundred of the donors. In an earlier analysis of 450 to 750 of the donors, a V segment was called functional when productive rearrangements were above 56.7%, and segregating when the standard deviation between donors exceeded 5%. A statistical classification framework was built for diagnosing cytomegalovirus status from the catalog of TCR beta chain sequences. In a later analysis, TCR nucleotide sequences were compared against IMGT/GENE-DB human TR gene sequences so that V and J genes could be assigned. A later analysis assigned CDR3 sequences and most-parsimonious VDJ recombination scenarios with the TCRdist pipeline. In a later analysis, each TCR beta chain was defined by its CDR3 amino acid sequence together with its V-gene family, and reads lacking a unique V-gene family were excluded. To address suspected cross-contamination and a sequencing artifact, a later analysis removed several hundred highly shared, low-generation-probability nucleotide sequences. A later analysis calculated a clonal expansion index for each public chain from normalized within-repertoire ranks of inferred template counts. In a later analysis, generation probabilities were computed with a VDJ recombination model fitted to out-of-frame rearrangements, and the resulting probabilities were checked against IGoR. Hypergeometric tests were used in a later analysis to score TCR-TCR, TCR-HLA and TCR-CMV co-occurrence, with a repertoire-size bias correction applied to the TCR pairs. False discovery rates were estimated in a later analysis by permuting HLA or CMV assignments 20 times. In a later analysis, co-occurring TCRs were grouped using DBSCAN, and TCRdist sequence similarity was added for clustering within HLA-allele-positive subsets. Repertoires with fewer than 30,000 or more than 120,000 public chains were left out of co-occurrence clustering, as were several repertoires with anomalous nucleotide sharing. TCRdb obtained this table from immuneACCESS and retained in-frame rearrangements with V and J assigned. These tables miss some clones; where compared with another copy, unresolved V genes account for less than half of the shortfall, and the remainder is unexplained. V, J and clone size derive from that table, while D and trimming were established from the DNA sequence. The sample profile shows about 120,000 clones; around 78% of them were found once. The leading ten clones occupy 20% of the sample.

The sequencing sample was made of PBMCs. This TCR came from a man aged 18 to 35 in good health and CMV-seropositive. The V and J segments used are TRBV5-4 and TRBJ1-1; the D gene is perhaps TRBD1, from 5 matching bases. The DNA is as follows: TGTGCCAGCAGCTCGGGGGGGGGCACTGAAGCTTTCTTT. Translated, it gives CASSSGGGTEAFF.